These T cell receptor beta chains were read from a single sample in a study of T cell responses to AZD1222 COVID-19 vaccine. The table came from immunoSEQ multiplex PCR; TCRdb's copy has only in-frame clones and leaves some out. The sample has some 130,000 clones; roughly 91% are singletons. The sample in question was peripheral blood, obtained 28 days after the second AZD1222 dose. The receptors here all came from an adult who received the AZD1222 COVID-19 vaccine. The CDR3 runs from the conserved cysteine through the conserved F or W. D genes are given only for firm matches. Rows may omit the clone size; those that give it use once, few, many or a size class.

d_call j_call clone_size v_call cdr3_aa cdr3_nt
NA TRBJ1-2 NA TRBV28 CASTTSANYGYTF TGTGCCAGCACCACTTCAGCTAACTATGGCTACACCTTC
NA TRBJ1-5 NA TRBV19 CASTQRDIGQPQHF TGTGCCAGTACCCAGCGGGACATCGGTCAGCCCCAGCATTTT
TRBD1 TRBJ1-5 NA TRBV30 CAWSAAGTVIYQPQHF TGTGCCTGGAGTGCAGCCGGGACAGTCATTTATCAGCCCCAGCATTTT
TRBD1 TRBJ2-7 NA TRBV5-1 CASSPQGDYEQYF TGCGCCAGCAGTCCCCAGGGGGATTACGAGCAGTACTTC
NA TRBJ1-2 NA TRBV3-1/TRBV3-2 CASSPGRNLGQNGYTF TGTGCCAGCAGCCCCGGAAGGAATCTCGGCCAGAATGGCTACACCTTC
TRBD2 TRBJ2-1 NA TRBV6-5 CASRKSGSHYNEQFF TGTGCCAGCAGGAAGAGCGGGAGCCACTACAATGAGCAGTTCTTC
NA TRBJ1-5 NA TRBV4-1 CASSQEGGNQPQHF TGCGCCAGCAGCCAAGAGGGGGGTAATCAGCCCCAGCATTTT
TRBD1 TRBJ2-3 few TRBV6-4 CASSDSAGGADTQYF TGTGCCAGCAGTGACTCGGCAGGGGGCGCAGATACGCAGTATTTT
NA TRBJ1-1 NA TRBV29-1 CSVNTWTEAFF TGCAGCGTCAATACATGGACTGAAGCTTTCTTT
NA TRBJ2-7 NA TRBV9 CASSVDLGPYEQYF TGTGCCAGCAGCGTAGATCTGGGACCCTACGAGCAGTACTTC
NA TRBJ2-5 NA TRBV7-2 CASSLGVGGETQYF TGTGCCAGCAGCTTAGGGGTCGGAGGGGAGACCCAGTACTTC
NA TRBJ2-1 NA TRBV7-9 CASSFTSSYNEQFF TGTGCCAGCAGCTTTACGAGCTCCTACAATGAGCAGTTCTTC
TRBD1 TRBJ1-5 NA TRBV4-1 CASSQGSGGQPQHF TGCGCCAGCAGCCAAGGGTCAGGGGGACAGCCCCAGCATTTT
TRBD1 TRBJ2-2 NA TRBV9 CASSPQGRAGELFF TGTGCCAGCAGCCCACAGGGGCGGGCCGGGGAGCTGTTTTTT
NA TRBJ2-3 few TRBV9 CASSVDGGETDTQYF TGTGCCAGCAGCGTAGATGGCGGGGAGACAGATACGCAGTATTTT
NA TRBJ1-1 NA TRBV6-2/TRBV6-3 CASSPTGTEAFF TGTGCCAGCAGTCCGACCGGGACAGAAGCTTTCTTT
TRBD2 TRBJ2-3 NA TRBV14 CASSHGPALAGARDTQYF TGTGCCAGCAGCCACGGTCCGGCCCTAGCGGGGGCAAGAGATACGCAGTATTTT
TRBD1 TRBJ1-5 NA TRBV2 CASTQFGGGQGGQPQHF TGTGCCAGCACCCAATTTGGAGGGGGACAGGGTGGTCAGCCCCAGCATTTT
TRBD1 TRBJ1-2 NA TRBV16 CASSQYTGTGYGYTF TGTGCCAGCAGCCAATATACGGGGACAGGGTATGGCTACACCTTC
NA TRBJ2-7 NA TRBV3-1/TRBV3-2 CASSQELDRVSGLYEQYF TGTGCCAGCAGCCAAGAACTTGATCGGGTGTCGGGGTTGTACGAGCAGTACTTC
NA TRBJ1-5 NA TRBV19 CASSRSYQPQHF TGTGCCAGTAGTCGCAGTTATCAGCCCCAGCATTTT
TRBD1 TRBJ2-4 once TRBV2 CASSETGEGDIQYF TGTGCCAGCAGTGAGACAGGGGAAGGAGACATTCAGTACTTC
NA TRBJ2-1 NA TRBV21-1 CASSKHRETSYNEQFF TGTGCCAGCAGCAAACACAGGGAGACCTCCTACAATGAGCAGTTCTTC
NA TRBJ2-5 NA TRBV28 CASSSGTVGQETQYF TGTGCCAGCAGTTCAGGGACGGTGGGTCAAGAGACCCAGTACTTC
TRBD1 TRBJ1-2 NA TRBV6-1 CASSEALGQDQRYGYTF TGTGCCAGCAGTGAAGCACTGGGACAGGACCAGAGGTATGGCTACACCTTC
TRBD2 TRBJ2-3 NA TRBV5-3 CARSVFSGGPYRSTDTQYF TGTGCCAGAAGCGTCTTTAGCGGGGGGCCTTACCGCAGCACAGATACGCAGTATTTT
NA TRBJ1-4 NA TRBV9 CASSASNEKLFF TGTGCCAGCAGCGCCAGTAATGAAAAACTGTTTTTT
NA TRBJ1-2 NA TRBV19 CASSIDPGSLYGYTF TGTGCCAGTAGTATAGATCCGGGGAGCCTCTATGGCTACACCTTC
NA TRBJ2-5 NA TRBV18 CASSPGTQETQYF TGTGCCAGCTCACCCGGAACCCAAGAGACCCAGTACTTC
NA TRBJ1-1 NA TRBV6-5 CASSYSRQGTEAFF TGTGCCAGCAGTTACTCGCGGCAGGGGACTGAAGCTTTCTTT
NA TRBJ1-4 NA TRBV5-1 CASSLVGGPNEKLFF TGCGCCAGCAGCTTGGTTGGGGGCCCCAATGAAAAACTGTTTTTT
NA TRBJ1-6 NA TRBV27 CASSSGLYSPLHF TGTGCCAGCAGTTCAGGACTGTACTCACCCCTCCACTTT
NA TRBJ1-6 NA TRBV25-1 CASSPPYTGSPLHF TGTGCCAGCAGTCCCCCCTATACGGGGTCACCCCTCCACTTT
NA TRBJ1-1 few TRBV19 CASSNRGGGTEAFF TGTGCCAGTAGTAACCGGGGCGGGGGCACTGAAGCTTTCTTT
TRBD2 TRBJ2-7 NA TRBV18 CASSPGTSVAYEQYF TGTGCCAGCTCACCCGGGACTAGCGTAGCCTACGAGCAGTACTTC
NA TRBJ1-2 NA TRBV28 CASTLRAPYGYTF TGTGCCAGCACCCTCCGAGCCCCCTATGGCTACACCTTC
TRBD1 TRBJ1-1 NA TRBV5-1 CASSLAVGTDTEAFF TGCGCCAGCAGCTTGGCCGTAGGGACAGACACTGAAGCTTTCTTT
TRBD1 TRBJ2-2 NA TRBV5-1 CASSPNRDRANGELFF TGCGCCAGCAGCCCGAACCGGGACAGGGCTAACGGGGAGCTGTTTTTT
TRBD2 TRBJ2-3 NA TRBV30 CAWSEGKRGITDTQYF TGTGCCTGGAGTGAGGGAAAGCGGGGGATCACAGATACGCAGTATTTT